This T cell receptor beta chain was documented in a study of shared clonotypes between healthy human individuals. V was pared by 5 bases and J by 6 bases, with 13 bases of the junction left unmatched. The V gene's germline CDR1 is SGHVS and CDR2 FQNEAQ. The CDR3 totals 16 residues. TCRdb's table, derived via immunoSEQ multiplex PCR, lists solely in-frame clones and lacks some. Altogether some 2,100,000 clones are present, about 94% being singletons, with the ten largest covering more than 0.1%. The sequence was obtained from a man aged 18 to 30 in good health. The chain combines TRBV7-8 with TRBJ1-5; 7 bases fit TRBD1. The specimen sequenced was naive CD4+ T cells sorted from blood. Subset: CD45RA+ positively selected. The CDR3: CASSERAKQGTQPQHF. The DNA of the CDR3 is TGTGCCAGCAGCGAGCGGGCTAAACAGGGGACTCAGCCCCAGCATTTT.